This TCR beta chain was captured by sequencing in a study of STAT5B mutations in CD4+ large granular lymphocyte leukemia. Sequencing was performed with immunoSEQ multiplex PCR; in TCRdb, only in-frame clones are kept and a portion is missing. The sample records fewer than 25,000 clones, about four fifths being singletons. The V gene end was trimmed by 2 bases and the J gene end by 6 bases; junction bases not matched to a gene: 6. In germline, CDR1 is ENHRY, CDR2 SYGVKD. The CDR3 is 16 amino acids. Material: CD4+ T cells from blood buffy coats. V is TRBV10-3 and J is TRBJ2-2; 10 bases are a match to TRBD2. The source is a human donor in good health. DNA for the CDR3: TGTGCCATCAGTGAGAGGGGGACTAGCGCACCCGGGGAGCTGTTTTTT. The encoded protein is CAISERGTSAPGELFF.